These 30 T cell receptor beta chains came from one sample sequenced in a study of blood T cell repertoires in COVID-19. Profiled with immunoSEQ multiplex PCR; TCRdb holds only in-frame clones, not every one. Counted here are 85,000 to 90,000 clones, roughly four fifths occurring once; the ten biggest clones make up more than 1%. Input material: peripheral blood. These receptors came from a woman of 80 years or more with acute or convalescent COVID-19.

DNA of the CDR3: TGTGCCAGCAGCCGGGCTAGCGGGATTCAAGAGACCCAGTACTTC. Its protein is CASSRASGIQETQYF. The chain uses TRBV3-1 (or the pseudogene TRBV3-2) and TRBJ2-5; TRBD2 matches 9 bases. With 4 bases clipped from V and 2 bases from J, the junction kept 5 bases outside the gene matches. The CDR3 is 15 amino acids. Germline V gene sequence: CDR1 LGHDT, CDR2 YNNKEL (reference sequence).

This chain joins TRBV11-2 and TRBJ1-2; 8 positions agree with TRBD1. CDR3 length: 14 amino acids. J lost 6 bases, V lost 5 bases, and 8 bases had no gene match. Per the germline V gene, CDR1 is SGHAT and CDR2 is FQNNGV. In DNA, the CDR3 is TGTGCCAGCAGCGGGACAGGCCACTGGGATGGCTACACCTTC. Protein sequence: CASSGTGHWDGYTF.

The rearrangement joins TRBV4-1 to TRBJ2-3; 9 positions agree with TRBD2. J gave up 0 bases and V 5 bases, and 6 bases lay outside the gene matches. The CDR3 loop spans 16 amino acids. Germline loops: CDR1 MGHRA, CDR2 YSYEKL. In DNA, the CDR3 is TGCGCCAGCAGCTCCCCTAGCGGGACTAGCACAGATACGCAGTATTTT. This sequence encodes CASSSPSGTSTDTQYF.

The chain uses TRBV19 and TRBJ1-1; D gene uncertain. Trimming took 3 bases from V and 6 from J, leaving 14 bases between them. The length of the CDR3 is 14 residues. Germline V gene data show CDR1 as LNHDA and CDR2 as SQIVND (reference sequence). The CDR3 spells CASSMYGESAEAFF. CDR3 DNA: TGTGCCAGTAGTATGTACGGGGAGAGCGCTGAAGCTTTCTTT.

This clone appeared a few times. The rearrangement joins TRBV28 to TRBJ2-2, with D perhaps matching TRBD2 (5 bases). CDR1 and CDR2 (germline): MDHEN, SYDVKM. The V end was cut by 3 bases, the J end by 6 bases, with 14 bases between. The CDR3 sequence is 15 residues long. The CDR3 DNA is TGTGCCAGCAGTTTTTCTAGGTCCGGGGCCGGGGAGCTGTTTTTT. It translates to CASSFSRSGAGELFF.

V gene TRBV3-1 (or the pseudogene TRBV3-2) combines with J gene TRBJ2-7; 10 bases are shared with TRBD1. The CDR3 has 15 amino acids. Losses at the gene ends were 4 bases for V and 3 bases for J; bases not matched to a gene: 6. Germline CDR1 reads LGHDT; CDR2 reads YNNKEL (reference sequence). The CDR3 nucleotides read TGTGCCAGCAGCCGGGGGACAGGGGTTGGCTACGAGCAGTACTTC. Its translation: CASSRGTGVGYEQYF.

The genes are TRBV7-9 and TRBJ2-1; 14 nucleotides align to TRBD2. The germline V gene encodes CDR1 SEHNR and CDR2 FQNEAQ (reference sequence). The CDR3 sequence is 18 residues long. V dropped 6 bases and J dropped 0; count of bases not matched to a gene: 7. CDR3 in amino acids: CASSLGLAGGSSYNEQFF. The CDR3, as DNA: TGTGCCAGCAGTCTAGGACTAGCGGGGGGTAGCTCCTACAATGAGCAGTTCTTC.

The rearrangement links TRBV12-5 to TRBJ1-2, with 7 bases lining up with TRBD1. The trim removed 5 bases at V and 8 bases at J, leaving 11 bases unmatched. The CDR3 covers 14 residues. Germline V lookup: CDR1 LGHNT, CDR2 FRNRAP. The CDR3 DNA is TGTGCTAGTGGTCTGGGACCCGGAGGGGGCGGCTACACCTTC. Translated, it gives CASGLGPGGGGYTF.

The chain carries TRBV3-1 (or the pseudogene TRBV3-2) and TRBJ2-1; D is perhaps TRBD1 (5 bases). Germline CDR1 LGHDT, CDR2 YNNKEL (reference sequence). This CDR3 comprises 14 residues. V was cut by 4 bases and J by 9 bases, with 16 bases left in between. The CDR3 DNA follows: TGTGCCAGCAGCCCACACCTACCTACAGGTGAGCAGTTCTTC. It specifies CASSPHLPTGEQFF.

The V call is TRBV6-6, the J call TRBJ1-5; D uncertain. CDR1 MNHNY and CDR2 SVGAGI come from the germline V gene (reference sequence). The CDR3 runs 14 residues. Trimming left V 6 bases short and J 1 base short, with 10 bases between. The CDR3 DNA is TGTGCCAGCAGCCTCGACACCAGCAATCAGCCCCAGCATTTT. This encodes CASSLDTSNQPQHF.

The rearrangement links TRBV9 to TRBJ2-1; TRBD2 agrees at 9 bases. The CDR3 contains 13 residues. CDR1 and CDR2 from the germline V gene are SGDLS and YYNGEE. Trimming took 4 bases from V and 15 from J; bases not matched to a gene: 11. In DNA, the CDR3 is TGTGCCAGCAGCCCTCCCCCCGGGACTAGCTTGTTCTTC. Its protein product is CASSPPPGTSLFF.

This chain joins TRBV7-9 and TRBJ2-5; 10 bases match TRBD2. The germline gives CDR1 SEHNR, CDR2 FQNEAQ (reference sequence). There are 14 residues in the CDR3. V was pared by 2 bases and J by 5 bases, with 2 bases of the junction left unmatched. CDR3 amino acids: CASSLTSGVETQYF. CDR3 nucleotide sequence: TGTGCCAGCAGCTTAACTAGCGGGGTGGAGACCCAGTACTTC.

This chain joins TRBV4-2 and TRBJ2-3, with 8 positions matching TRBD2. CDR1 is LGHNA and CDR2 is YNFKEQ in the germline V gene. This CDR3 spans 15 amino acids. With V trimmed by 1 base and J by 4 bases, 4 bases remained unmatched. The CDR3 reads CASSQGGLVPDTQYF. The DNA of the CDR3 is TGTGCCAGCAGCCAAGGGGGACTAGTTCCAGATACGCAGTATTTT.

As DNA, the CDR3 is TGCGCCAGCAGCCAAGGAGCAACCTCCTACGAGCAGTACTTC. This codes for CASSQGATSYEQYF. The chain is built from TRBV4-1 and TRBJ2-7; D is unclear. The V end lost 1 base, the J end lost 0 bases, and 7 bases lay between the germline ends. In germline, CDR1 is MGHRA, CDR2 YSYEKL. The CDR3 runs 14 residues.

The gene calls are TRBV7-2 and TRBJ2-1, with 9 bases that match TRBD2. The germline V gene has CDR1 SGHTA and CDR2 FQGNSA. The V gene end was trimmed by 5 bases and the J gene end by 4 bases; junction bases not matched to a gene: 9. The length of the CDR3 is 16 residues. The DNA of the CDR3 is TGTGCCAGCAGCGCTAGCAGGAGCGGGGGGTACAATGAGCAGTTCTTC. The encoded protein is CASSASRSGGYNEQFF.

This clone was seen more than once but under ten times. V usage is TRBV4-1 and J usage is TRBJ2-7; 7 positions agree with TRBD2. The CDR3 loop spans 16 amino acids. V trimming: 1 base; J trimming: 2 bases; junction bases outside the gene matches: 8. The germline V gene has CDR1 MGHRA and CDR2 YSYEKL. The CDR3 loop is CASSQVGRTRAYEQYF. DNA for the CDR3: TGCGCCAGCAGCCAAGTGGGGAGGACTAGAGCCTACGAGCAGTACTTC.

V gene TRBV19 combines with J gene TRBJ2-2, with 8 bases aligning to TRBD1. The J segment lost 0 bases and the V segment lost 8 bases, leaving 5 bases of the junction unmatched. The germline V gene encodes CDR1 LNHDA and CDR2 SQIVND (reference sequence). CDR3 length: 15 residues. The CDR3 here is CASGQGLSNTGELFF. CDR3 coding DNA: TGTGCCAGTGGACAGGGCCTATCGAACACCGGGGAGCTGTTTTTT.

The chain has TRBV5-1 and TRBJ2-6; TRBD1 matches 7 bases. This CDR3 comprises 18 residues. Germline loops: CDR1 SGHRS, CDR2 YFSETQ. With 4 bases clipped from V and 0 bases from J, the junction kept 10 bases outside the gene matches. The CDR3 DNA follows: TGCGCCAGCAGCCCCGGGACAGAGCAAATCTCTGGGGCCAACGTCCTGACTTTC. Amino acids: CASSPGTEQISGANVLTF. The variable domain in full, completed from reference TRBV5-1 and TRBJ2-6, reads KAGVTQTPRYLIKTRGQQVTLSCSPISGHRSVSWYQQTPGQGLQFLFEYFSETQRNKGNFPGRFSGRQFSNSRSEMNVSTLELGDSALYLCASSPGTEQISGANVLTFGAGSRLTVL.

This chain links TRBV5-4 with TRBJ1-4; TRBD1 matches at 8 bases. V lost 4 bases to trimming and J lost 6 bases; unmatched junction nucleotides: 5. The CDR3 has 14 residues. Germline CDR1 reads SGHNT; CDR2 reads YYREEE (reference sequence). The CDR3 spells CASSLQGVDEKLFF. The CDR3 coding sequence is TGTGCCAGCAGCCTACAGGGGGTCGATGAAAAACTGTTTTTT.

The rearrangement uses TRBV5-4 and TRBJ1-2; the D gene is possibly TRBD1 (5 bases). This CDR3 is built from 15 residues. Trimming removed 3 bases at V and 1 base at J, with 13 bases between. In germline, CDR1 is SGHNT, CDR2 YYREEE (reference sequence). Here the CDR3 reads CASSSPTDFNYGYTF. In DNA form, the CDR3 reads TGTGCCAGCAGCTCCCCGACAGACTTTAACTATGGCTACACCTTC.

Here the CDR3 DNA reads TGCGCCAGCAGCTCAAACTTGAACACTGAAGCTTTCTTT. Amino acid sequence: CASSSNLNTEAFF. The chain recombines TRBV5-1 with TRBJ1-1; D is ambiguous. There are 13 residues in the CDR3. V shed 3 bases and J shed 0 bases, with 6 bases lying between them. Germline CDR1 and CDR2: SGHRS and YFSETQ.

V usage is TRBV28 and J usage is TRBJ1-3, with TRBD1 identical over 7 bases. CDR1 is MDHEN and CDR2 is SYDVKM in the germline V gene. The CDR3 is 14 amino acids. The junction had 4 bases not matched to a gene; V was cut back by 6 bases and J by 2 bases. CDR3 DNA: TGTGCCAGCAGGGGGGACAGTACTGGAAACACCATATATTTT. Its translation is CASRGDSTGNTIYF.

V gene TRBV14 combines with J gene TRBJ2-3; possibly TRBD1 for D (6 bases). This CDR3 region has 15 residues. Trimming took 4 bases from V and 4 from J, leaving 15 bases between them. Germline lookup yields CDR1 SGHDN and CDR2 FVKESK. The CDR3 spells CASSPRPDRADTQYF. In nucleotides, the CDR3 is TGTGCCAGCAGCCCCCGACCGGACAGAGCAGATACGCAGTATTTT.

This rearrangement joins TRBV7-2 to TRBJ2-3; D is undetermined. V gave up 1 base and J gave up 2 bases, with 4 bases separating them. This CDR3 region has 13 residues. Germline CDR1 and CDR2: SGHTA and FQGNSA. The CDR3 loop reads CASSLELTDTQYF. CDR3 DNA: TGTGCCAGCAGCTTAGAACTCACAGATACGCAGTATTTT.

The V call is TRBV6-5, the J call TRBJ1-5, with unresolved D. The ends were cut back, 6 bases at V and 0 bases at J, with 12 bases in the middle. The CDR3 extends over 15 amino acids. Germline V gene sequence: CDR1 MNHEY, CDR2 SVGAGI. CDR3 residues: CASSTDRYSNQPQHF. In DNA, the CDR3 is TGTGCCAGCAGCACAGACCGGTATAGCAATCAGCCCCAGCATTTT.

The genes are TRBV6-1 and TRBJ2-4; TRBD1 might be the D (6 bases). The length of the CDR3 is 16 residues. V was pared by 3 bases and J by 6 bases, with 18 bases between. The germline V gene has CDR1 MNHNS and CDR2 SASEGT. CDR3 loop: CASSDGDTGMGNIQYF. In DNA form, the CDR3 reads TGTGCCAGCAGTGATGGGGACACGGGTATGGGAAACATTCAGTACTTC.

The V gene is TRBV5-1, the J gene TRBJ2-7, with D maybe TRBD1 (5 bases). Germline CDR1 reads SGHRS; CDR2 reads YFSETQ. This CDR3 comprises 14 residues. V lost 4 bases, J lost 0 bases, and 11 bases lay in between. CDR3 region: CASSPDSLSYEQYF. The CDR3 DNA reads TGCGCCAGCAGCCCCGACAGTCTCTCCTACGAGCAGTACTTC.

This sequence joins TRBV7-8 and TRBJ2-3; TRBD2 aligns across 7 bases. The CDR3 has 13 residues. Germline CDR1 reads SGHVS; CDR2 reads FQNEAQ. V dropped 0 bases and J dropped 6; count of bases not matched to a gene: 0. The CDR3 region has the DNA TGTGCCAGCAGCTTAGCGCGGGGGGATACGCAGTATTTT. It codes for CASSLARGDTQYF.

This chain links TRBV24-1 with TRBJ2-5, with D maybe TRBD1 (6 bases). Germline lookup yields CDR1 KGHDR and CDR2 SFDVKD. V shed 4 bases and J shed 1 base, with 15 bases lying between them. The CDR3 runs 16 residues. The CDR3, as DNA: TGTGCCACCAGTGACGCCAGACAGGCCGGCCAAGAGACCCAGTACTTC. It specifies CATSDARQAGQETQYF.

The rearrangement links TRBV10-3 to TRBJ2-7, with TRBD2 matching over 12 bases. The CDR3 has 16 residues. J lost 2 bases, V lost 3 bases, and 5 bases had no gene match. CDR1 is ENHRY, CDR2 SYGVKD, per germline. The CDR3 bases are TGTGCCATCAGTGACTCGACTAGCGGGAGACCCTACGAGCAGTACTTC. Its translation: CAISDSTSGRPYEQYF.